The 5 T cell receptor beta chains in this list originate from one sample, sequenced in a study of blood T cell repertoires in COVID-19. Profiling relied on immunoSEQ multiplex PCR, and the TCRdb table lists in-frame clones only, not all of them. Here the sample spans over 200,000 clones, just under 85% being singletons. The sequenced sample was peripheral blood. The source of these receptors is a woman aged 45-65 years with active or convalescent COVID-19.

This chain uses TRBV11-2 with TRBJ2-3; D unclear. This CDR3 is 15 amino acids long. Trimming left V 0 bases short and J 3 bases short, with 10 bases between. The germline gives CDR1 SGHAT, CDR2 FQNNGV. CDR3 loop: CASSLEPARTDTQYF. CDR3 nucleotides: TGTGCCAGCAGCTTAGAGCCAGCGAGGACAGATACGCAGTATTTT. Combining the CDR3 with reference TRBV11-2 and TRBJ2-3 gives the whole variable domain EAGVAQSPRYKIIEKRQSVAFWCNPISGHATLYWYQQILGQGPKLLIQFQNNGVVDDSQLPKDRFSAERLKGVDSTLKIQPAKLEDSAVYLCASSLEPARTDTQYFGPGTRLTVL.

V gene TRBV5-1 combines with J gene TRBJ1-2; D uncertain. The CDR3 extends over 14 amino acids. The germline V gene encodes CDR1 SGHRS and CDR2 YFSETQ. Trimming removed 4 bases from V and 3 bases from J, with 13 bases in between. CDR3 bases: TGCGCCAGCAGCCTGGAAGGTGCGGACTATGGCTACACCTTC. Protein product: CASSLEGADYGYTF.

This clone occurred once. This rearrangement joins TRBV5-1 to TRBJ2-3; TRBD2 matches 7 bases. Germline values: CDR1 SGHRS, CDR2 YFSETQ. The V and J ends lost 2 bases and 12 bases, in that order; junction bases with no gene match: 6. The CDR3 totals 12 residues. Here the CDR3 reads CASSFLAGSQYF. CDR3 coding DNA: TGCGCCAGCAGCTTCTTAGCGGGTAGTCAGTATTTT. Supplemented by reference TRBV5-1 and TRBJ2-3, the full variable domain reads KAGVTQTPRYLIKTRGQQVTLSCSPISGHRSVSWYQQTPGQGLQFLFEYFSETQRNKGNFPGRFSGRQFSNSRSEMNVSTLELGDSALYLCASSFLAGSQYFGPGTRLTVL.

The rearrangement uses TRBV7-9 and TRBJ2-3; 8 bases are a match to TRBD1. The J segment lost 6 bases and the V segment lost 7 bases, leaving 15 bases of the junction unmatched. The CDR3 contains 16 residues. Germline CDR1 SEHNR, CDR2 FQNEAQ (reference sequence). The CDR3, as DNA: TGTGCCAGCACCAAGTGGGCGACAGGGGACGCGGATACGCAGTATTTT. Residues: CASTKWATGDADTQYF.

The chain couples TRBV19 to TRBJ1-1; D is unresolved. The V end lost 5 bases, the J end lost 9 bases, and 19 bases lay between the germline ends. The V gene's germline CDR1 is LNHDA and CDR2 SQIVND (reference sequence). CDR3 length: 14 residues. CDR3 amino acids: CASSLGPGEYQAFF. DNA of the CDR3: TGTGCCAGTAGTCTCGGCCCGGGTGAGTACCAAGCTTTCTTT.